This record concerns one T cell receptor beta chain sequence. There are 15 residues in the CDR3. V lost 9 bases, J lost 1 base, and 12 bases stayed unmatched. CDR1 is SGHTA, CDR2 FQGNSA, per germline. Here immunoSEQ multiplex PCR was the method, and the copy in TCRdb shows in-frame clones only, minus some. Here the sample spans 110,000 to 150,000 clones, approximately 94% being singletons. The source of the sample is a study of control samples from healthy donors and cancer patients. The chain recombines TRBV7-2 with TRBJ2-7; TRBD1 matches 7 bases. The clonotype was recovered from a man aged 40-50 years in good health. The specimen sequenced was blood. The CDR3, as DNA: TGTGCCAGTAAGGACCCGGGACAGCCATCCTACGAGCAGTACTTC. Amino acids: CASKDPGQPSYEQYF.